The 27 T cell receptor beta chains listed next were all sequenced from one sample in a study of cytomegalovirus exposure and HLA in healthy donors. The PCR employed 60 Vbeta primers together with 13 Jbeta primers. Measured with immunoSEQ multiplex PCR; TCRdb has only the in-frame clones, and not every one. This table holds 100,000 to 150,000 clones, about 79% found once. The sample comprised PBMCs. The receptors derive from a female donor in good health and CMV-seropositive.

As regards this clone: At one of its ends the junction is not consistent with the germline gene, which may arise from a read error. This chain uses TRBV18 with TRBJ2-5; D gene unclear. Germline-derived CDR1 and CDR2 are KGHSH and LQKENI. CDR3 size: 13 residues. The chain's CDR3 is CASTPSQKETQYF. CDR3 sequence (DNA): TGTGCCAGCACACCAAGTCAGAAAGAGACCCAGTACTTC.

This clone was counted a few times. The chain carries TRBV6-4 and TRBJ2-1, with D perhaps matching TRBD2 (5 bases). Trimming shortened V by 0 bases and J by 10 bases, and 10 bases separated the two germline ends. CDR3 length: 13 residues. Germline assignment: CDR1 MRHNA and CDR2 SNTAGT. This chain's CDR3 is CASSDSVRGEQFF. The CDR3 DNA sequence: TGTGCCAGCAGTGACTCGGTGAGAGGGGAGCAGTTCTTC.

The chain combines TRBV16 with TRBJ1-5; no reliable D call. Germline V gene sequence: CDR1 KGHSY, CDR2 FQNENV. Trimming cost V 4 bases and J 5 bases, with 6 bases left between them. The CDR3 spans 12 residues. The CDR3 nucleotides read TGTGCCAGCAGCCTAACTTATCAGCCCCAGCATTTT. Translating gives CASSLTYQPQHF.

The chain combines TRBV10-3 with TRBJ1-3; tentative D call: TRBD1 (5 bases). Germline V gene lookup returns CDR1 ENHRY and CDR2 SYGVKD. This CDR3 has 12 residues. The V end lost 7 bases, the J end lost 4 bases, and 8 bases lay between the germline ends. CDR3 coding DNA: TGTGCCATCACAGGGAAAGGAAACACCATATATTTT. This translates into CAITGKGNTIYF.

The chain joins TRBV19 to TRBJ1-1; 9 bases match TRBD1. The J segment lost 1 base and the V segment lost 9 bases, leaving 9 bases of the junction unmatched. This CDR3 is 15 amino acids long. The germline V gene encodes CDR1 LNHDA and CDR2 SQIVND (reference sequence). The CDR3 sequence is CASRGTGRGNTEAFF. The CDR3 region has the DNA TGTGCCAGCCGAGGGACAGGGAGGGGGAACACTGAAGCTTTCTTT.

For the CDR3, the DNA is TGTGCCTGGAGTCCCGGACTAGCGGGGGGGCCGGAGACCCAGTACTTC. Protein product: CAWSPGLAGGPETQYF. The chain employs TRBV30 and TRBJ2-5; TRBD2 matches at 15 bases. This CDR3 is built from 16 residues. Losses at the gene ends were 2 bases for V and 5 bases for J; bases not matched to a gene: 6. Germline V gene data show CDR1 as GTSNPN and CDR2 as SVGIG (reference sequence).

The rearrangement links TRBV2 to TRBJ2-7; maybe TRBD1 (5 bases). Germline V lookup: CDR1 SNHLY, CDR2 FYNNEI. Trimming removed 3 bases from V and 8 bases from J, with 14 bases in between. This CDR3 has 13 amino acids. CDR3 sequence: CASSDFRQGQQYF. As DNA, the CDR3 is TGTGCCAGCAGTGACTTCCGTCAGGGTCAGCAGTACTTC.

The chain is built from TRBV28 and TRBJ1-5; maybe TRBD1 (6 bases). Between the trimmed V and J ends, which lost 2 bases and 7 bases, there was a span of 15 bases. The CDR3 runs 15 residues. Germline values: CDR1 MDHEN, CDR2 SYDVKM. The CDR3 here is CASSLRVSTGQPQHF. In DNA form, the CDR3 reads TGTGCCAGCAGTTTACGGGTCTCTACAGGGCAGCCCCAGCATTTT. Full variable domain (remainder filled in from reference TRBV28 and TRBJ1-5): DVKVTQSSRYLVKRTGEKVFLECVQDMDHENMFWYRQDPGLGLRLIYFSYDVKMKEKGDIPEGYSVSREKKERFSLILESASTNQTSMYLCASSLRVSTGQPQHFGDGTRLSIL.

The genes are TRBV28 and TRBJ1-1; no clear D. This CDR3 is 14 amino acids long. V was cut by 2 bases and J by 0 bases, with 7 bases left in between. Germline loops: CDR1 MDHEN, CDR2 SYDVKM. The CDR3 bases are TGTGCCAGCAGTTTACCGAACATGAACACTGAAGCTTTCTTT. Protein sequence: CASSLPNMNTEAFF.

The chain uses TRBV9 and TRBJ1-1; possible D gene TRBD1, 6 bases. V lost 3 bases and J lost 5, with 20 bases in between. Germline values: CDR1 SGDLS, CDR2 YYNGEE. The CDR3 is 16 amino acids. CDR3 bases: TGTGCCAGCAGCGCCTATACAGGGCCCCGAGATACTGAAGCTTTCTTT. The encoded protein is CASSAYTGPRDTEAFF.

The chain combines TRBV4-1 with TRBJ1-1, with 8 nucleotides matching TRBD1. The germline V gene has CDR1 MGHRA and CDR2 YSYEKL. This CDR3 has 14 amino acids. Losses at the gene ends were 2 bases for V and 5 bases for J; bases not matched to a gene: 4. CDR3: CASSQSTGGTEAFF. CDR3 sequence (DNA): TGCGCCAGCAGCCAATCCACAGGGGGAACTGAAGCTTTCTTT.

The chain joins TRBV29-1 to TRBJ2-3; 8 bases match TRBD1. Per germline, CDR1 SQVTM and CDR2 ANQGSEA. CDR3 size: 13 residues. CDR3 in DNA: TGCAATGCCGGGACAGGAGCCACAGATACGCAGTATTTT. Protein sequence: CNAGTGATDTQYF.

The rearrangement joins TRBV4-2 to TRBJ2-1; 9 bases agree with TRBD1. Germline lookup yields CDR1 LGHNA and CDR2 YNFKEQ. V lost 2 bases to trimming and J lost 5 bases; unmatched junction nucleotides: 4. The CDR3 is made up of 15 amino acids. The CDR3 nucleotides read TGTGCCAGCAGCCAAAGACGGGACAGGGACAATGAGCAGTTCTTC. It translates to CASSQRRDRDNEQFF.

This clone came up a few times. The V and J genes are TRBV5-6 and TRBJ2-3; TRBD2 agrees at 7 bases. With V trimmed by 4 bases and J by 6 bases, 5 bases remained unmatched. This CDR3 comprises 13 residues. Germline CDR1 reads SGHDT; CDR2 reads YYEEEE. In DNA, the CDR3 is TGTGCCAGCAGCCCACCCGGGAGGGATACGCAGTATTTT. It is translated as CASSPPGRDTQYF.

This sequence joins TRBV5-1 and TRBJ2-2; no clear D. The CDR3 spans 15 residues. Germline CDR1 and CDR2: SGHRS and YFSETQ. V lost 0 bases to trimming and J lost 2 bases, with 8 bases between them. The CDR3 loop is CASSLALRNTGELFF. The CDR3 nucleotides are TGCGCCAGCAGCTTGGCGTTGAGAAACACCGGGGAGCTGTTTTTT.

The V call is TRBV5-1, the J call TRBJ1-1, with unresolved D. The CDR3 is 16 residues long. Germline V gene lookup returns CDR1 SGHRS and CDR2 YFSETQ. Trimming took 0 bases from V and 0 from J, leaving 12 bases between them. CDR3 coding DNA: TGCGCCAGCAGCTTGGCCCCAGGATCACTGAACACTGAAGCTTTCTTT. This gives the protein CASSLAPGSLNTEAFF.

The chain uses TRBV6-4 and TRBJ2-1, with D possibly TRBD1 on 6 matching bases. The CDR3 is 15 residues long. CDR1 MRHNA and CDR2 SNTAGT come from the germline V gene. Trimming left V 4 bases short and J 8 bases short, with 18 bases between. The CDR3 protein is CASSVSILSGDEQFF. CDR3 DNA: TGTGCCAGCAGTGTCTCTATTCTATCAGGGGATGAGCAGTTCTTC.

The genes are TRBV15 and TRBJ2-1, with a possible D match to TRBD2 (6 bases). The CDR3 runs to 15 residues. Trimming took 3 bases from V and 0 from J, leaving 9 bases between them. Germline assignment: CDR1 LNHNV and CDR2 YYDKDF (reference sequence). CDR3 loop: CATSRGLYSYNEQFF. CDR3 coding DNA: TGTGCCACCAGCAGGGGACTGTACTCCTACAATGAGCAGTTCTTC.

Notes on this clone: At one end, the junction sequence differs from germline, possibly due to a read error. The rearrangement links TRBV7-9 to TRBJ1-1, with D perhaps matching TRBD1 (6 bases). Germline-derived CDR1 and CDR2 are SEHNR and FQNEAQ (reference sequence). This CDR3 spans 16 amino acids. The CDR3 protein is CSSSQIWGGGNTEAFF. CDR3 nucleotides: TGTTCCAGCAGCCAAATTTGGGGAGGGGGGAACACTGAAGCTTTCTTT.

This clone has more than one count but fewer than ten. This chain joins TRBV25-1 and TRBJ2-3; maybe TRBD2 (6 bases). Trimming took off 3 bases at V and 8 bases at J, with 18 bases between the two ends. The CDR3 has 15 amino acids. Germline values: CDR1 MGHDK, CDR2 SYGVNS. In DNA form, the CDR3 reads TGTGCCAGCAGTGACCCCTCCCTACTAGCTGGTACGCAGTATTTT. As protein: CASSDPSLLAGTQYF.

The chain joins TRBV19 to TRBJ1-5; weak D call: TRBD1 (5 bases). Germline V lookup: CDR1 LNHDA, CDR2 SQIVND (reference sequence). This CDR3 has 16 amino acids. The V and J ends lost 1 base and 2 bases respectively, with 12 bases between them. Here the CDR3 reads CASSIGWGGGNQPQHF. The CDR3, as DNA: TGTGCCAGTAGTATAGGCTGGGGAGGGGGCAATCAGCCCCAGCATTTT.

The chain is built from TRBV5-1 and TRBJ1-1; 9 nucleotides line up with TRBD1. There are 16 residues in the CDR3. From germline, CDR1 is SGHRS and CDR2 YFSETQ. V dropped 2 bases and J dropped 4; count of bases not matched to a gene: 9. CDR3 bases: TGCGCCAGCAGCTTTGGGTTTGGACAGGGGTTCACTGAAGCTTTCTTT. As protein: CASSFGFGQGFTEAFF. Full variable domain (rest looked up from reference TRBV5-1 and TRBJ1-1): KAGVTQTPRYLIKTRGQQVTLSCSPISGHRSVSWYQQTPGQGLQFLFEYFSETQRNKGNFPGRFSGRQFSNSRSEMNVSTLELGDSALYLCASSFGFGQGFTEAFFGQGTRLTVV.

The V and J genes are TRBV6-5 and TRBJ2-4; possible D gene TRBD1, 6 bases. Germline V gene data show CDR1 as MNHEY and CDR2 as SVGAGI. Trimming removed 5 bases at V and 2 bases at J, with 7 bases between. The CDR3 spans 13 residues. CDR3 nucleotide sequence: TGTGCCAGCAGTCGGGACACCAAAAACATTCAGTACTTC. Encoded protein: CASSRDTKNIQYF.

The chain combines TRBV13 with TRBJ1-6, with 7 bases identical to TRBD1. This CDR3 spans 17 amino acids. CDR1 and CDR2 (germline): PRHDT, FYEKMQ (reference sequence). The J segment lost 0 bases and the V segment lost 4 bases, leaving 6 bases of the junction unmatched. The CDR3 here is CASSSGTVSSYNSPLHF. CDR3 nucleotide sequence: TGTGCCAGCAGCTCTGGGACAGTAAGCTCCTATAATTCACCCCTCCACTTT.

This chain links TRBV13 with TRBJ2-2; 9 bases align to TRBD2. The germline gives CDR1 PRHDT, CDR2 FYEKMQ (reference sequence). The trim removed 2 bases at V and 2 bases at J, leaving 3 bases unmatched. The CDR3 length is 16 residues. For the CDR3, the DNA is TGTGCCAGCAGCTTACTAGCGGGACGAAACACCGGGGAGCTGTTTTTT. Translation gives CASSLLAGRNTGELFF.

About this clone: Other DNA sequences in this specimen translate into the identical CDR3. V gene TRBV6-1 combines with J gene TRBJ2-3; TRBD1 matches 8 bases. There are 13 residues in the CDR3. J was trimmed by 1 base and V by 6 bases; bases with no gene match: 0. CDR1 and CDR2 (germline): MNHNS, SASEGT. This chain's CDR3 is CASRGQGTDTQYF. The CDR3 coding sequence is TGTGCCAGCAGGGGACAGGGCACAGATACGCAGTATTTT.

For the CDR3, the DNA is TGTGCCAGCTCCATTACTCAGACCTGGAGAGCGCAACAGTACTTC. Translating it yields CASSITQTWRAQQYF. The V call is TRBV18, the J call TRBJ2-7; the D is unclear. Germline CDR1 reads KGHSH; CDR2 reads LQKENI. The CDR3 length is 15 residues. With 6 bases removed from V and 10 bases from J, the gap between germline ends came to 25 bases. The whole variable domain, filled in from reference TRBV18 and TRBJ2-7, reads NAGVMQNPRHLVRRRGQEARLRCSPMKGHSHVYWYRQLPEEGLKFMVYLQKENIIDESGMPKERFSAEFPKEGPSILRIQQVVRGDSAAYFCASSITQTWRAQQYFGPGTRLTVT.